This T cell receptor (beta chain) was sequenced in a study of HIV-infected patients and healthy controls. Reverse transcription used around 540 ng RNA and constant-region primers for alpha and beta. Separate chain-specific third strand synthesis with multiplexing indices produced the alpha and beta libraries. TCRdb ran MiXCR on the 5' RACE reads and lists one entry per CDR3 protein. Among 8,000 to 10,000 distinct CDR3 sequences listed, about 8.8% were seen once. All unsorted peripheral T cells were captured because whole blood was used without fractionation. Germline V gene sequence: CDR1 LGHNA, CDR2 YNFKEQ. Trimming removed 4 bases from V and 0 bases from J, with 13 bases in between. This CDR3 region has 16 residues. The sample holds many counts of this clonotype.

The sequence derives from an adult with HIV infection. The donor label of this sample is uncertain. The chain links TRBV4-2 to TRBJ2-1; D could derive from TRBD1 or TRBD2 (5 bases each). The sample consisted of blood, taken before antiretroviral therapy. The CDR3 nucleotides are TGTGCCAGCAGCCTAACCCGGGACCACTCCTACAATGAGCAGTTCTTC. Its translation: CASSLTRDHSYNEQFF.